Listed below are T cell receptor beta chains from one sample, sequenced in a study of T-cell memory formation after mild COVID-19. TCRdb reanalysed the 5' RACE reads using MiXCR and keeps one entry per CDR3 protein. The sample lists 300,000 to 350,000 distinct CDR3 sequences; 14% were seen once. Sequencing used PBMCs or a T cell subset sorted from them (not recorded which). The receptors stem from a man aged 18 to 29 who had mild COVID-19 (a few samples of this study predate the infection). Cell type and time point are not known. The CDR3 runs from the conserved cysteine through the conserved F or W. A D gene is named only where the DNA matches it firmly. Clone size, where shown, is once, few, many, or a class for clones that have expanded.

V gene	clone size	D gene	J gene	CDR3 protein	CDR3 DNA
TRBV6-2/TRBV6-3	NA	NA	TRBJ1-1	CASSYGDHRALNTEAFF	TGTGCCAGCAGCTACGGGGACCACAGGGCCTTGAACACTGAAGCTTTCTTT
TRBV3-1	NA	NA	TRBJ1-2	CASSQVLGTYGYTF	TGTGCCAGCAGCCAAGTTCTGGGGACCTATGGCTACACCTTC
TRBV6-2/TRBV6-3	few	TRBD1	TRBJ1-1	CASSYSDRAKAFF	TGTGCCAGCAGTTACTCCGACAGGGCCAAAGCTTTCTTT
TRBV6-5	many	NA	TRBJ1-4	CASSYSIRSLNEKLFF	TGTGCCAGCAGTTACTCGATTCGCAGTTTGAATGAAAAACTGTTTTTT
TRBV5-1	NA	NA	TRBJ1-1	CASSPTAATEAFF	TGCGCCAGCAGCCCCACCGCCGCCACTGAAGCTTTCTTT
TRBV2	few	TRBD2	TRBJ2-3	CASRNSGTSTDTQYF	TGTGCCAGCAGAAATTCCGGGACTAGCACCGATACGCAGTATTTT
TRBV25-1	few	TRBD1	TRBJ1-6	CASSEPGGSSPLHF	TGTGCCAGCAGTGAGCCAGGGGGGAGTTCACCCCTCCACTTT
TRBV7-2	few	NA	TRBJ2-1	CASSLDTIEQFF	TGTGCCAGCAGCTTAGACACGATTGAGCAGTTCTTC
TRBV20-1	NA	NA	TRBJ1-1	CSARRGGTNTEAFF	TGCAGTGCTAGGAGGGGAGGGACGAACACTGAAGCTTTCTTT
TRBV2	NA	NA	TRBJ2-3	CASSGTDPFTDTQYF	TGTGCCAGCAGTGGGACAGACCCTTTCACAGATACGCAGTATTTT
TRBV20-1	few	NA	TRBJ2-7	CSVLAMPYEQYF	TGCAGTGTCTTAGCAATGCCTTACGAGCAGTACTTC
TRBV18	NA	NA	TRBJ2-7	CASSPSVESAYEQYF	TGTGCCAGCTCACCAAGTGTAGAGTCGGCGTACGAGCAGTACTTC
TRBV4-1	NA	NA	TRBJ2-4	CASSATVAKNIQYF	TGCGCCAGCAGCGCCACGGTGGCCAAAAACATTCAGTACTTC
TRBV7-3	few	NA	TRBJ2-6	CASSLDSTGANVLTF	TGTGCCAGCAGCTTAGATTCAACTGGGGCCAACGTCCTGACTTTC
TRBV7-3	NA	NA	TRBJ2-3	CASSPLTQGTDTQYF	TGTGCCAGCAGCCCGCTGACCCAAGGGACAGATACGCAGTATTTT
TRBV7-3	NA	TRBD2	TRBJ2-1	CASSRYGTSGGAIRSFGANEQFF	TGTGCCAGCAGCCGCTATGGGACTAGCGGGGGGGCTATTCGGTCGTTTGGAGCGAATGAGCAGTTCTTC
TRBV7-2	many	TRBD2	TRBJ2-3	CASSFQAGGETDTQYF	TGTGCCAGCAGCTTTCAAGCGGGGGGGGAGACAGATACGCAGTATTTT
TRBV15	NA	NA	TRBJ2-3	CATSRALEDTQYF	TGTGCCACCAGCAGAGCATTGGAGGATACGCAGTATTTT
TRBV7-2	NA	NA	TRBJ2-3	CASSLAGGVGRTQYF	TGTGCCAGCAGCTTAGCTGGCGGGGTGGGGCGAACGCAGTATTTT
TRBV6-2/TRBV6-3	NA	NA	TRBJ2-5	CASSYLRSNQETQYF	TGTGCCAGCAGTTACCTTCGGAGTAACCAAGAGACCCAGTACTTC
TRBV5-1	NA	NA	TRBJ2-1	CASSFGLRGAPSGEQFF	TGCGCCAGCAGCTTCGGCCTAAGGGGGGCGCCGAGCGGTGAGCAGTTCTTC
TRBV5-1	few	TRBD1	TRBJ1-1	CASSLGEQGGVGTEAFF	TGCGCCAGCAGCTTGGGAGAACAAGGGGGCGTGGGCACTGAAGCTTTCTTT
TRBV24-1	many	NA	TRBJ1-1	CATRFGEAFF	TGTGCCACCAGATTCGGTGAAGCTTTCTTT
TRBV6-5	NA	NA	TRBJ1-1	CASRSDWDTEAFF	TGTGCCAGCAGGTCCGATTGGGACACTGAAGCTTTCTTT
TRBV4-3	few	TRBD2	TRBJ2-3	CASSLEGLAPDTQYF	TGCGCCAGCAGCCTGGAAGGACTAGCGCCAGATACGCAGTATTTT
TRBV7-2	many	NA	TRBJ2-2	CASSLARATGELFF	TGTGCCAGCAGCTTAGCCAGGGCTACCGGGGAGCTGTTTTTT